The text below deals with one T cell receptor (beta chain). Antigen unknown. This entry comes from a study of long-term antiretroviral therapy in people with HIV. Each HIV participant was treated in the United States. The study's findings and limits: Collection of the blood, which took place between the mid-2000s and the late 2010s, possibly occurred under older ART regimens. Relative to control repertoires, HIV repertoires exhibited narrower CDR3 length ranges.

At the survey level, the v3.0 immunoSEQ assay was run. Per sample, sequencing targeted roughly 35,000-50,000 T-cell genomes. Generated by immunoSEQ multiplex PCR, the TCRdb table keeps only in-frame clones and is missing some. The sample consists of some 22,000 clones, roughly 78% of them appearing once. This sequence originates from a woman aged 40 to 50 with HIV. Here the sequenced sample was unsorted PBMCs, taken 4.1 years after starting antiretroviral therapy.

The CDR3 region is CSVGRQTHNNEQFF. The CDR3 DNA sequence: TGCAGCGTTGGAAGGCAGACACATAACAATGAGCAGTTCTTC. The genes are TRBV29-1 and TRBJ2-1; D unresolved. The germline CDR1 and CDR2 sequences are SQVTM and ANQGSEA. Trimming pared 4 bases from V and 5 bases from J, leaving 15 bases between. The CDR3 totals 14 residues.